These T cell receptor beta chains were read from a single sample in a study of identical twins. TCRdb re-analysed the 5' RACE reads in MiXCR, keeping a single row per CDR3 protein. Of some 100,000 distinct CDR3 sequences listed, around 5.5% are singletons. Source material: memory T cells sorted from blood. The receptors shown here come from a woman between 50 and 59 years old in good health. Each CDR3 is given without its conserved first and last residue. Clone size, where shown, is once, few, many, or a class for clones that have expanded.

v_gene	abundance	j_gene	CDR3aa
TRBV20-1	many	TRBJ2-5	SARFIWETQY
TRBV15	many	TRBJ2-5	ATSSSSGTKETQY
TRBV24-1	many	TRBJ2-1	ATSEGAKWGNEQF
TRBV7-8	many	TRBJ1-1	ASSPRGAPNTEAF
TRBV4-1	many	TRBJ2-1	ASSHPASSYNEQF
TRBV28	NA	TRBJ2-7	ASSGTSGRVY
TRBV5-1	NA	TRBJ2-7	ASTPVGGEAYEQY
TRBV7-7	NA	TRBJ2-2	ASSLHGQGISELF
TRBV27	many	TRBJ1-1	ASRFRQGTGTEAF
TRBV10-2	many	TRBJ2-3	ASKIQGVDTDTQY
TRBV10-3	few	TRBJ2-4	ASTPGPNNIQY
TRBV10-1	many	TRBJ2-3	ASSESKAGRTDTQY
TRBV20-1	many	TRBJ1-2	SARDPGVSNYGYT
TRBV7-3	NA	TRBJ2-1	ASSLEASDNEQF
TRBV7-9	NA	TRBJ2-5	ASSPPTPGPRLETQY
TRBV7-3	many	TRBJ2-2	ASSPRGGRAAGELF
TRBV5-1	many	TRBJ1-1	ASSTGLEVYTEAF
TRBV12-3/TRBV12-4	many	TRBJ1-3	ASSFPRGNTIY
TRBV12-3/TRBV12-4	many	TRBJ2-7	ATSKGVPYEQY
TRBV23-1	NA	TRBJ1-1	ASSLEGQDMNTEAF